This T cell receptor (beta chain) came from a study of HIV-infected patients and healthy controls (dated by TCRdb to between 2012 and 2015). Looking at the study overall: The question the study tested was whether immune perturbation and reconstitution could be captured by deep TCR repertoire sequencing of small blood samples from HIV patients. The investigation overall reported the following: Differing numbers of distinct sequences in patients and controls hindered comparison, and size-matching assigned excessive weight to rare events in the HIV-infected data. HIV-associated CDR3s exhibited a significant reduction in frequency during therapy, whereas CMV-associated CDR3s exhibited no significant change, although the majority increased in frequency. Alpha-chain CDR3s from MAIT cells appeared at high frequency in healthy controls but were severely depleted in HIV+ repertoires. Compared with controls, HIV-infected patients showed significantly different mean usage of eight alpha and eight beta V genes. In HIV-infected patients, the apparent post-therapy recovery of the Gini index was not replicated in size-matched repertoire data. The pairing of alpha and beta chains was not determined in the samples. Oligoclonality may be reflected in the significantly higher mean Gini indices of HIV-infected repertoires compared with controls. The observed differences in diversity could not be explained by the slight differences in age and sex profiles between the study cohorts. Compared with untreated HIV+ repertoires, healthy control repertoires had roughly threefold more distinct CDR3s and higher Shannon diversity. Only sixteen HIV-infected individuals were processed, which the authors considered a major limit on how widely the findings apply. The use of whole blood limited sequencing depth and precluded separation of the dynamics of distinct T-cell subpopulations. By Jaccard index and by the count of highly shared sequences, healthy controls shared more CDR3s between individuals than HIV+ patients did. Donor HLA types were not determined in the study.

Roughly 0.55 ug RNA was reverse transcribed with SuperScript III using primers against the alpha and beta constant regions. Separate alpha and beta chain libraries were generated by chain-specific third strand synthesis with multiplexing indices. The protocol used a single primer pair to amplify all rearrangements within a chain, which avoided primer bias, and attached molecular barcodes to each cDNA molecule. Purified cDNA was ligated with T4 RNA Ligase 1 onto a 5' RACE adapter bearing a random hexamer and the SP2 sequencing primer site. Second strand synthesis was performed with Phusion polymerase and primed from the SP2 site, and slow temperature ramps were applied to favor optimal annealing. The 12-nucleotide barcode on each molecule comprised two random hexamer sequences, both introduced before amplification and concatenated. An amplification PCR of approximately 25 cycles with P5s and P7 primers came after a short first PCR that had added P5 and P7 adapter elements plus a second index. The libraries went through 25 to 35 PCR cycles in total, were quantified on a Qubit, were sized on a Bioanalyzer, and were diluted to approximately 3.6 nM. Sequencing of the normalized libraries was performed on an Illumina MiSeq with 2 x 250 paired-end kits. Reverse transcription reactions underwent purification over MinElute columns, with elution into 9 to 10 ul Tris-Cl. Adapter ligations ran for around 25 hours at 16 degrees C and were afterwards cleaned with AMPure XP beads at a 1:1 ratio. The authors' analysis ran thus. A modified Decombinator processed the demultiplexed FASTQ files and output V, J, insert and barcode information. Sequences sharing a barcode but differing from the dominant sequence were discarded as errors, and barcodes clustered at Levenshtein distance 3 were counted to estimate original cDNA molecules. For downstream analyses, the R packages ineq, vegan, igraph and RCytoscape were used, along with IMGT nomenclature and CDR3 definitions. V gene usage was calculated across distinct sequences, with every TCR tallied a single time to avoid skew from clonal expansion. Unique CDR3 amino acid sequences within a donor were connected in similarity networks whenever two sequences differed by a single Levenshtein edit. Published HIV-specific CDR3s (approximately 84 alpha, 600 to 900 beta) and CMV-specific CDR3s (about 13 alpha, around 250 beta) were assembled and queried against the repertoires. It was shown by random subsampling to size-matched repertoires that the decreased diversity of patients was not caused by their lower sequence numbers. TCRdb trimmed public reads at Q25 via fastp, called clones via MiXCR and kept in-frame beta chains. CDR3 protein duplicates are merged, each entry listing the most common genes and DNA. TCRdb, rather than the study authors, made the V and J calls. This sample holds about 16,000 distinct CDR3 sequences; more than 7.5% were observed only once. 5.1% of the sample rests with the top ten.

Deletion took 0 bases off V and 5 bases off J, with a span of 15 bases between the germline ends. The CDR3 runs 15 amino acids, cysteine and valine included. Only the CDR3 DNA is retained, 45 bases long and in frame from the first base. Per the germline V gene, SGHRS is the CDR1 and YFSETQ is the CDR2. Whole blood was used without cell fractionation, so the repertoire reflected all unsorted peripheral T cells. As controls, roughly 10 uninfected healthy donors were sampled, and several of those donors gave samples twice, roughly 3 months apart. A 2.5 ml sample of peripheral blood was drawn into Tempus tubes for RNA extraction. The TURBO-DNase kit was used to remove leftover genomic DNA, and GLOBINclear was used to deplete globin mRNA. This clonotype was picked up many times. What antigen it recognizes has not been identified. No clone much larger than this one lies a single base away; base qualities are absent.

The sequenced sample was blood. This receptor was obtained from an adult in good health. The sequence links TRBV5-1 to TRBJ2-7; no D gene call is confident. The CDR3: CASSLAGQPVHEQYV. The DNA sequence follows: TGCGCCAGCAGCTTGGCCGGTCAGCCGGTGCACGAGCAGTACGTC.